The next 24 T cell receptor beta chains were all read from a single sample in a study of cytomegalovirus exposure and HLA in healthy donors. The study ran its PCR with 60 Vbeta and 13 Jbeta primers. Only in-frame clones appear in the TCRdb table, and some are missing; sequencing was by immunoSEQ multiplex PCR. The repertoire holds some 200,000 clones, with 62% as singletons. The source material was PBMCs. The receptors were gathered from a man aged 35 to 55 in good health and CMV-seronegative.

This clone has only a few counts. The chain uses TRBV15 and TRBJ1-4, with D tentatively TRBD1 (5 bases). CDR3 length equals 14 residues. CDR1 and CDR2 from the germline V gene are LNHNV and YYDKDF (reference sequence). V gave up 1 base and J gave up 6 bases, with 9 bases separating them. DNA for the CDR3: TGTGCCACCAGCAGAGGCAGGGTCTATGAAAAACTGTTTTTT. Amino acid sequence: CATSRGRVYEKLFF.

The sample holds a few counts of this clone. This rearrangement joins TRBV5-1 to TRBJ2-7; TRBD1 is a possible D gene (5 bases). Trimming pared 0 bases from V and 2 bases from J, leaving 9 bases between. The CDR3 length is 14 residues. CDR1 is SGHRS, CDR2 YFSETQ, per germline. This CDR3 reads CASSLVQAAYEQYF. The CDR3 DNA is TGCGCCAGCAGCTTGGTACAGGCAGCCTACGAGCAGTACTTC.

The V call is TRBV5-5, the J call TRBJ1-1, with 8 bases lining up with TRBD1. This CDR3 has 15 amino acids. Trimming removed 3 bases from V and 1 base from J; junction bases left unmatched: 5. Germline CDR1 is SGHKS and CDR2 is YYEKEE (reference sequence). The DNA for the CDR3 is TGTGCCAGCAGCTCGCGGACAGGGAAGAACACTGAAGCTTTCTTT. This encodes CASSSRTGKNTEAFF.

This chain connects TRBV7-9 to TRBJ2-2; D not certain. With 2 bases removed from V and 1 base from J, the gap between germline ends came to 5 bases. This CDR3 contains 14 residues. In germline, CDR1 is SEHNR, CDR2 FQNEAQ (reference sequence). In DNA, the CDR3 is TGTGCCAGCAGCTTACTAAAGAACACCGGGGAGCTGTTTTTT. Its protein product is CASSLLKNTGELFF.

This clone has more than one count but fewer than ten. CDR3 bases: TGTGCCAGTAGTATAGATCGGGACTGGGAGACCTACGAGCAGTACTTC. Translation: CASSIDRDWETYEQYF. V and J are TRBV19 and TRBJ2-5, with D perhaps TRBD2 (6 bases). The DNA end is a closer match to TRBJ2-7, so the J assignment may be wrong. Germline V gives CDR1 LNHDA, CDR2 SQIVND (reference sequence). The length of the CDR3 is 16 residues.

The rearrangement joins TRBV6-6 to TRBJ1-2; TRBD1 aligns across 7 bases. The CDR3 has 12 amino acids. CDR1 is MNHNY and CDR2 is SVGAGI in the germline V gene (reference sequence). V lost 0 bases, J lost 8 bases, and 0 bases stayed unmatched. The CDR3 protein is CASSYSGGGYTF. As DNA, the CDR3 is TGTGCCAGCAGTTACTCAGGGGGCGGCTACACCTTC.

The CDR3 reads CASSLAGQALITGELFF. CDR3 DNA sequence: TGCGCCAGCAGCTTGGCCGGTCAGGCTTTAATCACCGGGGAGCTGTTTTTT. The chain joins TRBV5-1 to TRBJ2-2; unclear D gene. Trimming left V 0 bases short and J 4 bases short, with 16 bases between. The germline gives CDR1 SGHRS, CDR2 YFSETQ. CDR3 size: 17 residues.

CDR3 protein: CASPGGGTGHNSPLHF. Here the CDR3 DNA reads TGTGCCAGTCCCGGAGGAGGGACGGGGCATAATTCACCCCTCCACTTT. The chain joins TRBV6-4 to TRBJ1-6; a weak D match, TRBD1 (5 bases). Germline V gives CDR1 MRHNA, CDR2 SNTAGT. This CDR3 comprises 16 residues. V gave up 9 bases and J gave up 5 bases, with 20 bases separating them.

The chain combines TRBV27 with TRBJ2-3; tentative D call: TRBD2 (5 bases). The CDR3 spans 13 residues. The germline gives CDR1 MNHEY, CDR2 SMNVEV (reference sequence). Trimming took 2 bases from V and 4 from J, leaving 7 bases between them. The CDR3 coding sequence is TGTGCCAGCAGTTTAATGGAGGCAGATACGCAGTATTTT. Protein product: CASSLMEADTQYF.

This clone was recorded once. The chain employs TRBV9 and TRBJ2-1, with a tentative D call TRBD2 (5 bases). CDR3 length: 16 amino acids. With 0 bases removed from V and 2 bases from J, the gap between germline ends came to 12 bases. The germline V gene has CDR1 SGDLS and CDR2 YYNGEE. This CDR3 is CASSVAAGETYNEQFF. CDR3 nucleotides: TGTGCCAGCAGCGTAGCCGCGGGCGAAACCTACAATGAGCAGTTCTTC.

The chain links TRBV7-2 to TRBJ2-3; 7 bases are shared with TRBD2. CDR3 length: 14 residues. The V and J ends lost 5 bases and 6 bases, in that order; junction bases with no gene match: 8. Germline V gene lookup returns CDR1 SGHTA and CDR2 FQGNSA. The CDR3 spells CASSARTSWDTQYF. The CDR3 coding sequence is TGTGCCAGCAGCGCCAGGACTAGTTGGGATACGCAGTATTTT. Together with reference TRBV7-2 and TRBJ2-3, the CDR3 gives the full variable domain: GAGVSQSPSNKVTEKGKDVELRCDPISGHTALYWYRQSLGQGLEFLIYFQGNSAPDKSGLPSDRFSAERTGGSVSTLTIQRTQQEDSAVYLCASSARTSWDTQYFGPGTRLTVL.

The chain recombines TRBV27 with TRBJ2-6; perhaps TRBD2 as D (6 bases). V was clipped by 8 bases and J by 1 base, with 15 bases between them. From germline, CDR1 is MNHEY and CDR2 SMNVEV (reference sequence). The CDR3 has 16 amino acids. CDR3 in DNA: TGTGCCAGCGGAGGGCCCCTCCGTTCTGGGGCCAACGTCCTGACTTTC. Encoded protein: CASGGPLRSGANVLTF. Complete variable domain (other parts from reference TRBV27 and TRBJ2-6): EAQVTQNPRYLITVTGKKLTVTCSQNMNHEYMSWYRQDPGLGLRQIYYSMNVEVTDKGDVPEGYKVSRKEKRNFPLILESPSPNQTSLYFCASGGPLRSGANVLTFGAGSRLTVL.

The CDR3 loop is CATSRQREGTYEQYF. CDR3 coding DNA: TGTGCCACCAGCAGGCAGCGGGAGGGTACCTACGAGCAGTACTTC. This rearrangement joins TRBV15 to TRBJ2-7; 10 bases map to TRBD2. This CDR3 is built from 15 residues. Germline assignment: CDR1 LNHNV and CDR2 YYDKDF (reference sequence). With 3 bases clipped from V and 2 bases from J, the junction kept 4 bases outside the gene matches.

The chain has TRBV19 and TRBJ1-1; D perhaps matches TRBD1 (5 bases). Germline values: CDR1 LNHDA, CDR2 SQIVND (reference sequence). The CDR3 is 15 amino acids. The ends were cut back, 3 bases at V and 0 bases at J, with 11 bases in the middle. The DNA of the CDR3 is TGTGCCAGTAGTATTTTGGGGCCGTTGAACACTGAAGCTTTCTTT. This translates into CASSILGPLNTEAFF.

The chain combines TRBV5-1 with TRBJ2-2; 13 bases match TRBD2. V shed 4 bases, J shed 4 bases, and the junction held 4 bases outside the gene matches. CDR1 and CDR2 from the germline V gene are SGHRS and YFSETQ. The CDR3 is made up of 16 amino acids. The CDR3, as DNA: TGCGCCAGCAGCACGGGGACTAGCGGGGCCACCGGGGAGCTGTTTTTT. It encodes CASSTGTSGATGELFF.

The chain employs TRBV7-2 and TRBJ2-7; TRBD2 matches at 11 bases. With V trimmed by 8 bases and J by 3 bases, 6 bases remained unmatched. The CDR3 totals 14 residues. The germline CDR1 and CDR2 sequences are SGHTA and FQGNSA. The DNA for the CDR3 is TGTGCCAGCTGCCATACTAGCGGGGGCTACGAGCAGTACTTC. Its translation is CASCHTSGGYEQYF.

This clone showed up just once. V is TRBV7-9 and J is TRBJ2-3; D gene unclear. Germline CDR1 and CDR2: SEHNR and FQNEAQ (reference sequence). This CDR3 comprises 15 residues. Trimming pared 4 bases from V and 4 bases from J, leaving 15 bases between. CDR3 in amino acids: CASSSPDGAPDTQYF. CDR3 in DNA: TGTGCCAGCAGCTCCCCCGACGGAGCTCCAGATACGCAGTATTTT.

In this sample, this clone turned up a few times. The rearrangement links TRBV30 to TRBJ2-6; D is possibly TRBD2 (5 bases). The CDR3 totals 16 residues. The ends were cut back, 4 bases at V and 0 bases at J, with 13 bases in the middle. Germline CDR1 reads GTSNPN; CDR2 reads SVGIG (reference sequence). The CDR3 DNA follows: TGTGCCTGGATATCCGGGAAAATCTCTGGGGCCAACGTCCTGACTTTC. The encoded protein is CAWISGKISGANVLTF. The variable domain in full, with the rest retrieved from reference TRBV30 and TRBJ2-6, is SQTIHQWPATLVQPVGSPLSLECTVEGTSNPNLYWYRQAAGRGLQLLFYSVGIGQISSEVPQNLSASRPQDRQFILSSKKLLLSDSGFYLCAWISGKISGANVLTFGAGSRLTVL.

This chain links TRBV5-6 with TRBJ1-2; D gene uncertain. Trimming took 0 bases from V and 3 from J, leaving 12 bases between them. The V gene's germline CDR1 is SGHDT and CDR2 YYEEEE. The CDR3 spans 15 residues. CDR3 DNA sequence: TGTGCCAGCAGCTTGGGCCCAGTCAGTGACTATGGCTACACCTTC. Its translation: CASSLGPVSDYGYTF.

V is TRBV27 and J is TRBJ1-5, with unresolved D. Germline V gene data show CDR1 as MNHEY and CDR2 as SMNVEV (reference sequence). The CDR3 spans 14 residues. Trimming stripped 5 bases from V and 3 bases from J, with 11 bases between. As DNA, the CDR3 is TGTGCCAGCAGTCAACTGGGCTTCAATCAGCCCCAGCATTTT. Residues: CASSQLGFNQPQHF.

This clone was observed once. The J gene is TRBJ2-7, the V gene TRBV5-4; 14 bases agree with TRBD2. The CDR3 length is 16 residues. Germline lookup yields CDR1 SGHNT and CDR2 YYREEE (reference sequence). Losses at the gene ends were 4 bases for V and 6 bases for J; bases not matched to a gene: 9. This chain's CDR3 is CASSPTGLAGVGEQYF. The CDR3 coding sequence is TGTGCCAGCAGCCCGACGGGACTAGCGGGAGTTGGCGAGCAGTACTTC.

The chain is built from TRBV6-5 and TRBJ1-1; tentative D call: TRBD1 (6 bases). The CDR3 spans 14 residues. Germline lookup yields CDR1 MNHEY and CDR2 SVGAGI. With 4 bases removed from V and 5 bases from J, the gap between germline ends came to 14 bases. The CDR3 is CASSWTAQGTEAFF. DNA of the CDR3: TGTGCCAGCAGTTGGACAGCTCAAGGGACTGAAGCTTTCTTT.

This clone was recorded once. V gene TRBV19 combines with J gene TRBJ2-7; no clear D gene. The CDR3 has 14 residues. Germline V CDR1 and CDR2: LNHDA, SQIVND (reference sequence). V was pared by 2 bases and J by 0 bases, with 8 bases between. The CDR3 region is CASSITTDSYEQYF. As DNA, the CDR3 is TGTGCCAGTAGTATAACAACAGACTCCTACGAGCAGTACTTC.

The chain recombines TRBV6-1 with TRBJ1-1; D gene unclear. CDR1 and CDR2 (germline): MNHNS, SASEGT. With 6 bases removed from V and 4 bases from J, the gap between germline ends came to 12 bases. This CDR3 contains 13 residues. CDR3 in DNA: TGTGCCAGCAGCCAAATGGGAGTCACTGAAGCTTTCTTT. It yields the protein CASSQMGVTEAFF.